This is a list of T cell receptor beta chains from one sample in a study of blood T cell repertoires in COVID-19. The data were produced by immunoSEQ multiplex PCR, yet TCRdb's version contains in-frame clones alone and is incomplete. The table has fewer than 400,000 clones, around 84% seen once. What was sequenced was peripheral blood. The receptors shown here come from a human donor in a cohort sampled during active COVID-19. The CDR3 runs from the conserved cysteine through the conserved F or W. A D gene is named only where the DNA matches it firmly. Where a row states a size, it is once, few, many or the class of an expanded clone; other rows omit it.

>TRBD1|TRBV2|few|TRBJ2-7
TGTGCCAGCTCTCCTGGACAGGGGACTTACGAGCAGTACTTC
CASSPGQGTYEQYF
>-|TRBV6-6|-|TRBJ1-6
TGTGCCAGCAGTTACTCGGCGGGGTCTGATTCACCCCTCCACTTT
CASSYSAGSDSPLHF
>TRBD1|TRBV19|once|TRBJ2-1
TGTGCCAGTAGCAAACACGGCAGGGACAGGGGTTACAATGAGCAGTTCTTC
CASSKHGRDRGYNEQFF
>TRBD2|TRBV7-6|-|TRBJ2-1
TGTGCCAGCAGCACTAGCGGGAGGGCCCTTTCCGGTGAGCAGTTCTTC
CASSTSGRALSGEQFF
>-|TRBV24-1|-|TRBJ2-1
TGTGCCACCAGTGCCCTCAGCGGAAAGGAGAGCTCCTACAATGAGCAGTTCTTC
CATSALSGKESSYNEQFF
>TRBD2|TRBV12-3/TRBV12-4|-|TRBJ2-3
TGTGCCAGCAACGCGGGAGTGGCAGATACGCAGTATTTT
CASNAGVADTQYF
>-|TRBV7-2|-|TRBJ1-1
TGTGCCAGCAGCTTATGGGGCTTTGGGACAAACACTGAAGCTTTCTTT
CASSLWGFGTNTEAFF
>TRBD2|TRBV11-2|-|TRBJ2-2
TGTGCCAGCAGCTTAGATCCGAGCGGGAGGGAATCATCCGGGGAGCTGTTTTTT
CASSLDPSGRESSGELFF
>-|TRBV12-3/TRBV12-4|once|TRBJ2-2
TGTGCCAGCAGCCCTGGCCCCGGGGAGCTGTTTTTT
CASSPGPGELFF
>-|TRBV20-1|once|TRBJ1-2
TGCAGTGCTAGTGGTCGGGGGGCGCCTAGTCGCGGCTATGGCTACACCTTC
CSASGRGAPSRGYGYTF
>-|TRBV2|-|TRBJ1-6
TGTGCCAGCAGCTCGGAGCATCGCTATAATTCACCCCTCCACTTT
CASSSEHRYNSPLHF
>-|TRBV19|-|TRBJ1-1
TGTGCCAGTAGTGGTCAGGGGAACACTGAAGCTTTCTTT
CASSGQGNTEAFF
>TRBD2|TRBV19|-|TRBJ2-7
TGTGCCAGTAGTCCGACTAGCGGGTACTCCTACGAGCAGTACTTC
CASSPTSGYSYEQYF
>TRBD1|TRBV7-2|-|TRBJ1-5
TGTGCCAGCAGCCCGGACAGGGGGAACAATCAGCCCCAGCATTTT
CASSPDRGNNQPQHF
>TRBD2|TRBV13|-|TRBJ2-2
TGTGCCAGCAGCTTAGGGGGACTAGCGGGAAGTGGCACCGGGGAGCTGTTTTTT
CASSLGGLAGSGTGELFF
>TRBD2|TRBV5-1|-|TRBJ2-5
TGCGCCAGCAGCTTAAGGACTAGCGCCCTACGTAGCGAGACCCAGTACTTC
CASSLRTSALRSETQYF
>-|TRBV7-3|few|TRBJ1-1
TGTGCCAGCAGCCTGGACGGGACTGACACTGAAGCTTTCTTT
CASSLDGTDTEAFF
>-|TRBV30|-|TRBJ2-7
TGTGCCTGGAGACAACAGGTGTTGGGCGAGCAGTACTTC
CAWRQQVLGEQYF
>TRBD2|TRBV27|-|TRBJ2-1
TGTGCCAGCAGTTCTAGAGCGGGAGCTGGTGGTGAGCAGTTCTTC
CASSSRAGAGGEQFF
>-|TRBV3-1/TRBV3-2|-|TRBJ2-1
TGTGCCAGCAGCCAAGATCTGGAGGCCGGGGTAAATGAGCAGTTCTTC
CASSQDLEAGVNEQFF
>TRBD1|TRBV7-8|-|TRBJ1-2
TGTGCCAGCAGCCCCGGGACAGGAGTTTACACCTTC
CASSPGTGVYTF
>TRBD1|TRBV5-4|-|TRBJ1-6
TGTGCCAGCAGCTTGGGACAGGGAAGTTCACCCCTCCACTTT
CASSLGQGSSPLHF
>TRBD2|TRBV11-2|-|TRBJ2-3
TGTGCCAGCAGCTTAAGCGGGGATGGCGCAGATACGCAGTATTTT
CASSLSGDGADTQYF
>-|TRBV9|-|TRBJ2-6
TGTGCCAGCAGCCATGAACAGGGTCTAAGACCCCGCTCTGGGGCCAACGTCCTGACTTTC
CASSHEQGLRPRSGANVLTF
>TRBD1|TRBV4-2|-|TRBJ1-2
TGTGCCAGCAGCCCAACTTTGACAGGGTTTCATGATGGCTACACCTTC
CASSPTLTGFHDGYTF
>TRBD2|TRBV15|-|TRBJ2-7
TGTGCCACCAGCAGAGAGAGCGGGAGGGCGTACGAGCAGTACTTC
CATSRESGRAYEQYF
>-|TRBV2|-|TRBJ1-2
TGTGCCAGCAAGCTGAACTATGGCTACACCTTC
CASKLNYGYTF
>TRBD1|TRBV11-1|-|TRBJ1-2
TGTGCCAGCAGCGGATGGACAGGGGGAGGCTACACCTTC
CASSGWTGGGYTF
>TRBD1|TRBV29-1|-|TRBJ2-1
TGCAGCGCAAAGACAGGGATTAGCTCCTACAATGAGCAGTTCTTC
CSAKTGISSYNEQFF
>TRBD1|TRBV11-2|-|TRBJ2-5
TGTGCCAGCAGCCTTAACAGGGGGCATACAGAGACCCAGTACTTC
CASSLNRGHTETQYF
>TRBD1|TRBV11-2|-|TRBJ2-5
TGTGCCAGCAGCCCAAAAAGACAGGGGCAAAAGACCCAGTACTTC
CASSPKRQGQKTQYF
>-|TRBV30|-|TRBJ2-5
TGTGCCTGGAAAAGTAAGGGGGAAGAGACCCAGTACTTC
CAWKSKGEETQYF
>-|TRBV10-3|-|TRBJ2-7
TGTGCCATATCACAGACAGATAAGGGCGAGCAGTACTTC
CAISQTDKGEQYF
>-|TRBV12-3/TRBV12-4|-|TRBJ2-5
TGTGCCAGCAGTTTACGAGAGACCCAGTACTTC
CASSLRETQYF
>TRBD1|TRBV19|-|TRBJ2-7
TGTGCCAGTAGCCCAAGTAGGACAGGGTCCCCTACGAGACAGTACTTC
CASSPSRTGSPTRQYF
>-|TRBV5-8|-|TRBJ2-1
TGTGCCAGCGGACGGCCCGGGGGCTCCTACAATGAGCAGTTCTTC
CASGRPGGSYNEQFF
>-|TRBV6-5|-|TRBJ2-7
TGTGCCAGCAGTTATAGCCCGGTAGCAGTTGCCTACGAGCAGTACTTC
CASSYSPVAVAYEQYF
>TRBD1|TRBV7-9|-|TRBJ2-3
TGTGCCAGCACCTCGTCGAAGTGGACAGGATATACCCCGGGCCCAGATACGCAGTATTTT
CASTSSKWTGYTPGPDTQYF
>-|TRBV5-1|-|TRBJ1-1
TGCGCCAGCAGCCGCCTGACAGGCCGGGCGGCGGAAGCTTTCTTT
CASSRLTGRAAEAFF
>-|TRBV6-5|-|TRBJ1-2
TGTGCCAGCAGCCTACAGGATAGGAATGGCTACACCTTC
CASSLQDRNGYTF
>-|TRBV7-9|-|TRBJ2-3
TGTGCCAGCAGCAAATGGTCCCGACAGGGCACAGATACGCAGTATTTT
CASSKWSRQGTDTQYF
>-|TRBV11-3|-|TRBJ1-1
TGTGCCAGCAGCGCGACAGGTGTGAACACTGAAGCTTTCTTT
CASSATGVNTEAFF
>-|TRBV6-5|-|TRBJ2-3
TGTGCCAGCAGACGAGACTTGGCTAGCACAGATACGCAGTATTTT
CASRRDLASTDTQYF
>TRBD1|TRBV6-1|-|TRBJ2-1
TGTGCCAGCAGTGAAGGGAGGACAGGGGGCCACAATGAGCAGTTCTTC
CASSEGRTGGHNEQFF
>-|TRBV7-2|-|TRBJ1-2
TGTGCCAGCAGCTTAGGCGCGGGAGGAGGTGGCTACACCTTC
CASSLGAGGGGYTF
>TRBD2|TRBV4-1|-|TRBJ2-1
TGCGCCAGCAGCTCAGGGACTAGGACTAACAATGAGCAGTTCTTC
CASSSGTRTNNEQFF
>TRBD2|TRBV6-4|-|TRBJ2-3
TGTGCCAGCAGTGACTCCCACCGAGAAGGTAGCGGGGCGGCTCGGGATACGCAGTATTTT
CASSDSHREGSGAARDTQYF
>-|TRBV3-1/TRBV3-2|-|TRBJ2-3
TGTGCCAGCAGCCAAGCGCTGGGGCCGGCGTCGGATACGCAGTATTTT
CASSQALGPASDTQYF
>TRBD2|TRBV10-3|-|TRBJ2-5
TGTGCCATCAGTGAGGGGGGGGGAGAGACCCAGTACTTC
CAISEGGGETQYF
>-|TRBV9|-|TRBJ2-7
TGTGCCAGCAGCGTAGGACTAGCCGAAGGGGGCTACGAGCAGTACTTC
CASSVGLAEGGYEQYF
>TRBD2|TRBV9|-|TRBJ2-7
TGTGCCAGCAGCGCCACTAGCGGGAGTTTCCTCGACGAGCAGTACTTC
CASSATSGSFLDEQYF